Below are 10 T cell receptor beta chains sequenced from a single sample in a study of T-cell reconstitution after alpha-beta-depleted transplantation in children. Molecular barcoding with unique molecular identifiers was used for the TCRbeta library. TCRdb ran MiXCR on the PCR reads and lists one entry per CDR3 protein. The sample shows a few hundred thousand distinct CDR3 sequences, under 15% of them seen only once. Sample: PBMCs from the stem cell graft donor, taken from the stem cell graft. These TCRs come from a human donor who donated a stem cell graft to a child with combined immunodeficiency.

A few counts support this clonotype. This rearrangement joins TRBV6-6 to TRBJ2-7; D not resolved. CDR3 length: 13 residues. V dropped 6 bases and J dropped 1 base, with 10 bases sitting between them. Germline values: CDR1 MNHNY, CDR2 SVGAGI (reference sequence). CDR3 sequence: CASRTEQSYEQYF. The CDR3, as DNA: TGTGCCAGCAGAACTGAGCAGTCCTACGAGCAGTACTTC.

This clonotype was picked up a small number of times. The gene calls are TRBV5-5 and TRBJ1-5; unclear D gene. The CDR3 consists of 14 residues. Between the trimmed V and J ends, which lost 0 bases and 7 bases, there was a span of 11 bases. Per the germline V gene, CDR1 is SGHKS and CDR2 is YYEKEE (reference sequence). The CDR3 reads CASSLAGGRQPQHF. The CDR3 DNA follows: TGTGCCAGCAGCTTGGCCGGCGGCAGACAGCCCCAGCATTTT.

This clonotype was recorded many times. The rearrangement links TRBV9 to TRBJ1-3; tentatively, D is TRBD1 (6 bases). Trimming removed 4 bases from V and 7 bases from J, with 15 bases in between. The CDR3 length is 14 residues. Germline-derived CDR1 and CDR2 are SGDLS and YYNGEE. As DNA, the CDR3 is TGTGCCAGCAGCCAGGACAGTTATGGGAACACCATATATTTT. Amino acid sequence: CASSQDSYGNTIYF.

This clonotype was seen many times. The rearrangement links TRBV20-1 to TRBJ2-3; D gene unclear. CDR3 size: 19 residues. Germline CDR1 and CDR2: DFQATT and SNEGSKA (reference sequence). Between the trimmed V and J ends, which lost 1 base and 1 base, there was a span of 24 bases. CDR3 amino acids: CSARAPGPKARTRTDTQYF. CDR3 DNA sequence: TGCAGTGCTAGAGCGCCGGGCCCAAAGGCCCGAACTCGCACAGATACGCAGTATTTT.

This clonotype appeared a few times. The V and J genes are TRBV5-1 and TRBJ2-3; weak D call: TRBD2 (6 bases). The V gene's germline CDR1 is SGHRS and CDR2 YFSETQ. V was clipped by 0 bases and J by 6 bases, with 17 bases between them. The CDR3 loop spans 16 amino acids. This CDR3 is CASSLGTLADSDTQYF. For the CDR3, the DNA is TGCGCCAGCAGCTTGGGGACTTTAGCGGACTCGGATACGCAGTATTTT. Complete variable domain (other parts from reference TRBV5-1 and TRBJ2-3): KAGVTQTPRYLIKTRGQQVTLSCSPISGHRSVSWYQQTPGQGLQFLFEYFSETQRNKGNFPGRFSGRQFSNSRSEMNVSTLELGDSALYLCASSLGTLADSDTQYFGPGTRLTVL.

In its sample, this clonotype was seen a few times. The chain couples TRBV6-5 to TRBJ2-7, with 7 bases aligning to TRBD2. Per the germline V gene, CDR1 is MNHEY and CDR2 is SVGAGI. The length of the CDR3 is 12 residues. V gave up 4 bases and J gave up 9 bases; unmatched junction bases: 6. CDR3 sequence reads: CASSFQSGAQYF. CDR3 sequence (DNA): TGTGCCAGCAGTTTTCAGAGCGGGGCGCAGTACTTC.

J is TRBJ2-3 and V is TRBV6-4, with a possible D match to TRBD2 (5 bases). CDR1 is MRHNA, CDR2 SNTAGT, per germline. V was shortened by 7 bases and J by 0 bases, with 35 bases between the two germline ends. The CDR3 extends over 22 amino acids. CDR3 residues: CASTLLLPGYRAPTYSTDTQYF. The CDR3 bases are TGTGCCAGCACCCTTTTGCTCCCGGGGTATCGAGCCCCAACCTATAGCACAGATACGCAGTATTTT.

This clonotype appeared a few times. The V and J genes are TRBV7-2 and TRBJ2-5, with D perhaps given as TRBD1 or TRBD2 (5 bases each). The CDR3 runs to 13 residues. Germline values: CDR1 SGHTA, CDR2 FQGNSA. The V end lost 5 bases, the J end lost 6 bases, and 13 bases lay between the germline ends. Written as DNA, the CDR3 is TGTGCCAGCAGCCCCTCGGGGCTTAAGACCCAGTACTTC. Translation: CASSPSGLKTQYF.

The CDR3 here is CASSFRGQGAREQYF. The CDR3 DNA follows: TGTGCCAGCAGCTTTAGGGGACAGGGGGCGCGTGAGCAGTACTTC. V gene TRBV7-8 combines with J gene TRBJ2-7; 12 nucleotides align to TRBD1. This CDR3 has 15 residues. V was clipped by 3 bases and J by 7 bases; unmatched bases: 7. CDR1 is SGHVS, CDR2 FQNEAQ, per germline.

This clonotype was picked up many times. This chain joins TRBV2 and TRBJ2-2; D ambiguous. The V gene's germline CDR1 is SNHLY and CDR2 FYNNEI. The CDR3 has 12 residues. Between the trimmed V and J ends, which lost 7 bases and 1 base, there was a span of 4 bases. The CDR3 here is CASNRNTGELFF. In DNA form, the CDR3 reads TGTGCCAGCAATCGGAACACCGGGGAGCTGTTTTTT.